A single sample gave rise to the 21 T cell receptor beta chains below, sequenced in a study of blood T cell repertoires in COVID-19. Using immunoSEQ multiplex PCR, the repertoire was profiled, and TCRdb retains in-frame clones only, with some absent. This sample has roughly 180,000 clones, with about nine tenths found just once. The specimen sequenced was PBMCs or T cells enriched from blood (not recorded which). These receptor sequences come from a woman in her thirties who had recovered from COVID-19.

The CDR3 DNA reads TGTGCCAGCAGCCCCCTCAGCACTGAAGCTTTCTTT. Protein sequence: CASSPLSTEAFF. V is TRBV14 and J is TRBJ1-1; D not resolved. Germline CDR1 reads SGHDN; CDR2 reads FVKESK. The V gene lost 4 bases and the J gene lost 4 bases, with 7 bases spanning the gap. The CDR3 loop spans 12 amino acids.

V gene TRBV18 combines with J gene TRBJ2-2, with D perhaps matching TRBD1 (5 bases). Looked up from germline, CDR1 is KGHSH and CDR2 is LQKENI. The CDR3 runs 15 residues. Trimming took off 0 bases at V and 6 bases at J, with 11 bases between the two ends. The CDR3 is CASSPPMAGPGELFF. Here the CDR3 DNA reads TGTGCCAGCTCACCACCGATGGCAGGGCCCGGGGAGCTGTTTTTT.

The chain joins TRBV5-1 to TRBJ1-6, with TRBD1 identical over 7 bases. The trim removed 4 bases at V and 1 base at J, leaving 2 bases unmatched. CDR1 is SGHRS and CDR2 is YFSETQ in the germline V gene. The CDR3 loop spans 15 amino acids. The CDR3 nucleotides read TGCGCCAGCAGCGACAGGGCATCCTATAATTCACCCCTCCACTTT. Translation gives CASSDRASYNSPLHF.

The chain employs TRBV6-2 or TRBV6-3 and TRBJ2-6, with unresolved D. The V end was cut by 0 bases, the J end by 0 bases, with 3 bases between. The CDR3 covers 15 residues. The germline V gene has CDR1 MNHEY and CDR2 SVGEGT. CDR3 sequence: CASSYSLSGANVLTF. The CDR3 DNA reads as TGTGCCAGCAGTTACTCCCTCTCTGGGGCCAACGTCCTGACTTTC.

V gene TRBV18 combines with J gene TRBJ1-1; D is uncertain. V lost 2 bases and J 0 bases, leaving 16 bases between the germline ends. CDR1 KGHSH and CDR2 LQKENI come from the germline V gene. The CDR3 totals 17 residues. The CDR3 region has the DNA TGTGCCAGCTCACCAGCTATGGCCGCGGGGATGAACACTGAAGCTTTCTTT. It specifies CASSPAMAAGMNTEAFF.

The rearrangement links TRBV4-3 to TRBJ2-7; D perhaps matches TRBD2 (5 bases). V lost 0 bases and J lost 1, with 10 bases in between. From germline, CDR1 is LGHNA and CDR2 YSLEER. The CDR3 has 15 residues. CDR3 DNA: TGCGCCAGCAGCCAAGAGAGCGGACCTTCCTACGAGCAGTACTTC. The encoded protein is CASSQESGPSYEQYF.

This chain joins TRBV6-2 or TRBV6-3 and TRBJ1-1, with unresolved D. V gave up 4 bases and J gave up 4 bases, with 10 bases separating them. This CDR3 spans 13 amino acids. From germline, CDR1 is MNHEY and CDR2 SVGEGT. The CDR3 DNA reads TGTGCCAGCAGTTTCCCGTGGGCCACTGAAGCTTTCTTT. Translated: CASSFPWATEAFF.

This chain uses TRBV19 with TRBJ1-1; D gene unclear. V dropped 5 bases and J dropped 8 bases, with 15 bases sitting between them. This CDR3 contains 13 residues. CDR1 is LNHDA, CDR2 SQIVND, per germline (reference sequence). CDR3 sequence (DNA): TGTGCCAGTAGTGGGCAATCGCTAATAGAAGCTTTCTTT. Amino acids: CASSGQSLIEAFF.

The gene calls are TRBV9 and TRBJ1-1; possible D gene TRBD1, 6 bases. V lost 0 bases, J lost 6 bases, and 18 bases lay in between. The CDR3 runs 16 residues. CDR1 is SGDLS and CDR2 is YYNGEE in the germline V gene. The CDR3 loop reads CASSVGLRGGVAEAFF. The DNA for the CDR3 is TGTGCCAGCAGCGTAGGTCTCAGGGGTGGAGTGGCTGAAGCTTTCTTT.

On this clone itself: At one of its ends the junction is not consistent with the germline gene, which may arise from a read error. The gene calls are TRBV7-7 and TRBJ2-5; tentatively, D is TRBD1 (7 bases). The CDR3 has 15 residues. In germline, CDR1 is SSHAT, CDR2 FNYEAQ (reference sequence). CDR3 bases: TGTGCTAGCAGCTTAGGCACAGGGGAGGCAGAGACCCAGTACTTC. Encoded protein: CASSLGTGEAETQYF. The complete variable domain, with remaining parts taken from reference TRBV7-7 and TRBJ2-5, reads GAGVSQSPRYKVTKRGQDVTLRCDPISSHATLYWYQQALGQGPEFLTYFNYEAQPDKSGLPSDRFSAERPEGSISTLTIQRTEQRDSAMYRCASSLGTGEAETQYFGPGTRLLVL.

This clone was recorded once. CDR3 coding DNA: TGTGCCAGTAGTATAAGGGTGACAGGACAGGATGGCTACACCTTC. Translating it yields CASSIRVTGQDGYTF. The chain is built from TRBV19 and TRBJ1-2, with TRBD1 matching 7 bases. CDR1 is LNHDA, CDR2 SQIVND, per germline (reference sequence). The CDR3 spans 15 residues. Trimming removed 2 bases from V and 6 bases from J; junction bases left unmatched: 9.

This rearrangement joins TRBV6-2 or TRBV6-3 to TRBJ1-3; D is ambiguous. The V gene lost 2 bases and the J gene lost 1 base, with 6 bases spanning the gap. Germline V gene sequence: CDR1 MNHEY, CDR2 SVGEGT. There are 14 residues in the CDR3. CDR3 in DNA: TGTGCCAGCAGTTACGGGCGTTCTGGAAACACCATATATTTT. As protein: CASSYGRSGNTIYF.

The chain has TRBV13 and TRBJ1-1, with a tentative D call TRBD1 (5 bases). CDR3 size: 14 residues. V lost 2 bases, J lost 3 bases, and 10 bases lay in between. Germline CDR1 and CDR2: PRHDT and FYEKMQ (reference sequence). The CDR3 sequence is CASSLRGGDTEAFF. CDR3 nucleotide sequence: TGTGCCAGCAGCTTACGGGGGGGTGACACTGAAGCTTTCTTT.

The genes are TRBV27 and TRBJ2-2; 7 nucleotides align to TRBD2. CDR3 length: 15 amino acids. Germline trimming cut 4 bases from V and 8 bases from J; bases unmatched to any gene: 10. CDR1 is MNHEY and CDR2 is SMNVEV in the germline V gene (reference sequence). CDR3 region: CASSSTSRAPGELFF. The CDR3, as DNA: TGTGCCAGCAGTTCGACTAGCCGGGCTCCAGGGGAGCTGTTTTTT.

V gene TRBV7-8 combines with J gene TRBJ1-6; weak D call: TRBD1 (5 bases). V lost 1 base and J lost 8, with 9 bases in between. CDR3 size: 14 residues. Germline V gene sequence: CDR1 SGHVS, CDR2 FQNEAQ. CDR3 DNA sequence: TGTGCCAGCAGCTTAGATCAGGGCGATTCACCCCTCCACTTT. As protein: CASSLDQGDSPLHF.

This rearrangement joins TRBV12-3 or TRBV12-4 to TRBJ1-2, with a weak D call TRBD1 (6 bases). The CDR3 totals 13 residues. V was clipped by 3 bases and J by 6 bases, with 11 bases between them. As DNA, the CDR3 is TGTGCCAGCAGTTTCATTGACAGGCATGGCTACACCTTC. This sequence encodes CASSFIDRHGYTF.

This clone was recorded a few times. The rearrangement links TRBV7-9 to TRBJ1-2; 9 bases match TRBD1. Germline trimming cut 1 base from V and 4 bases from J; bases unmatched to any gene: 10. Germline V gives CDR1 SEHNR, CDR2 FQNEAQ (reference sequence). The CDR3 extends over 17 amino acids. The CDR3: CASSLVGQGVFFYGYTF. In DNA, the CDR3 is TGTGCCAGCAGCTTAGTGGGACAGGGAGTATTTTTCTATGGCTACACCTTC.

The chain recombines TRBV29-1 with TRBJ1-5; 7 positions agree with TRBD1. CDR3 size: 14 residues. Germline V gene data show CDR1 as SQVTM and CDR2 as ANQGSEA. Losses at the gene ends were 4 bases for V and 6 bases for J; bases not matched to a gene: 9. This CDR3 reads CSVGTGYRGQPQHF. DNA for the CDR3: TGCAGCGTTGGGACAGGTTATCGAGGTCAGCCCCAGCATTTT.

This CDR3 reads CAWTFRVGRKTEAFF. Here the CDR3 DNA reads TGTGCCTGGACCTTCCGGGTGGGTCGGAAAACTGAAGCTTTCTTT. J is TRBJ1-1 and V is TRBV30; D is undetermined. The CDR3 consists of 15 residues. Per germline, CDR1 GTSNPN and CDR2 SVGIG (reference sequence). With 4 bases removed from V and 5 bases from J, the gap between germline ends came to 20 bases.

V is TRBV6-5 and J is TRBJ1-5, with TRBD1 matching over 9 bases. The CDR3 runs to 15 residues. Germline CDR1 MNHEY, CDR2 SVGAGI. V dropped 6 bases and J dropped 7; count of bases not matched to a gene: 10. The CDR3: CASRRTGDRNQPQHF. Written as DNA, the CDR3 is TGTGCCAGCAGGCGGACAGGGGATAGGAACCAGCCCCAGCATTTT.

J is TRBJ1-5 and V is TRBV4-2; tentatively, D is TRBD1 (6 bases). This CDR3 spans 16 amino acids. Germline lookup yields CDR1 LGHNA and CDR2 YNFKEQ. The V gene lost 0 bases and the J gene lost 6 bases, with 15 bases spanning the gap. CDR3 in amino acids: CASSQELAGASQPQHF. In DNA form, the CDR3 reads TGTGCCAGCAGCCAAGAATTGGCAGGGGCGAGTCAGCCCCAGCATTTT.